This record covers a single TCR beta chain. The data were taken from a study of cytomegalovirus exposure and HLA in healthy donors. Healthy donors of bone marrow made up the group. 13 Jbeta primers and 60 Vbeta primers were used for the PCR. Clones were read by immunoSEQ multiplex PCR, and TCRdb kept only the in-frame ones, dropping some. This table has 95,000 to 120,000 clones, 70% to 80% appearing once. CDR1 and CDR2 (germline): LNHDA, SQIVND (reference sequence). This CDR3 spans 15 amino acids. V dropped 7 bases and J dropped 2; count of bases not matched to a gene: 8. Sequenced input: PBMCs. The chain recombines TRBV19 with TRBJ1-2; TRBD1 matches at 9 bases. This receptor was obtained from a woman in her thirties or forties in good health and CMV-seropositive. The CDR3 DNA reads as TGTGCCAGTATTAGGGGACAGGGCCGAAACTATGGCTACACCTTC. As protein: CASIRGQGRNYGYTF.